A selection of T cell receptor beta chains follows, all from one sample in a study of T cell repertoires in cytomegalovirus infection. MiXCR was run by TCRdb on the reads, yielding one entry per CDR3 protein. The repertoire includes roughly 760,000 distinct CDR3 sequences, approximately 34% of them detected once, and under 3% sits in the top ten. The specimen was PBMCs. The receptors stem from a human donor in good health (CMV status not recorded). Some clones in this sample may be carry-over from other donors' samples. CDR3s include the opening cysteine and the closing phenylalanine or tryptophan. D genes are given only for firm matches. The size field is filled for only some rows; it gives once, few, many or a size class.

j_call v_call clone_size d_call cdr3_aa cdr3_nt
TRBJ2-3 TRBV28 NA TRBD1 CASSPRQGWGDTQYF TGTGCCAGCAGTCCACGACAGGGGTGGGGGGATACGCAGTATTTT
TRBJ1-1 TRBV7-9 few NA CASSFAGISTEAFF TGTGCCAGCAGCTTCGCTGGGATCTCCACTGAAGCTTTCTTT
TRBJ2-3 TRBV10-3 once TRBD1 CATGQVSSSLDTQYF TGTGCCACAGGACAGGTCTCGTCCTCCCTGGATACGCAGTATTTT
TRBJ2-7 TRBV10-3 NA NA CAISARDTQTYEQYF TGTGCCATCAGTGCCCGGGACACCCAAACCTACGAGCAGTACTTC
TRBJ2-7 TRBV6-5 NA TRBD1 CASSYGDRPPQHEQYF TGTGCCAGCAGTTACGGGGACAGGCCTCCTCAGCACGAGCAGTACTTC
TRBJ1-5 TRBV15 few TRBD1 CATSSGPTDREQHF TGTGCCACCAGCAGTGGACCTACCGACAGGGAACAGCATTTT
TRBJ1-5 TRBV4-1 once NA CASSQGGNQPQPF TGTGCCAGCAGCCAGGGAGGGAATCAGCCCCAGCCTTTT
TRBJ1-2 TRBV7-2 few NA CASSLALRHGYTF TGTGCCAGCAGCTTAGCGTTGCGGCATGGCTACACCTTC
TRBJ1-4 TRBV28 NA NA CASTRAPPATNEKLFF TGTGCCAGCACTAGGGCACCACCCGCAACTAATGAAAAACTGTTTTTT
TRBJ2-1 TRBV11-2 NA NA CASSLGAWGDEQFF TGTGCCAGCAGCTTAGGTGCATGGGGTGATGAGCAGTTCTTC
TRBJ2-7 TRBV11-1 NA NA CASSASRGGGLEQYF TGTGCCAGCAGCGCCTCTCGGGGAGGTGGTCTCGAGCAGTACTTC
TRBJ1-1 TRBV6-8 NA NA CASSGGGLNTEAFF TGTGCCAGCAGTGGGGGGGGCTTGAACACTGAAGCTTTCTTT
TRBJ1-4 TRBV7-2 few TRBD1 CASSLEGGRGDEKLFF TGTGCCAGCAGCTTAGAGGGAGGCAGGGGGGATGAAAAACTGTTTTTT
TRBJ2-1 TRBV5-1 NA NA CASSGRRELDEQFF TGCGCCAGCAGCGGACGACGGGAGTTGGATGAGCAGTTCTTC
TRBJ1-4 TRBV12-3/TRBV12-4 few NA CASSFEAASTNEKLFF TGTGCCAGCAGTTTTGAGGCGGCGTCAACTAATGAAAAACTGTTTTTT
TRBJ1-6 TRBV5-1 NA TRBD1 CASSPKGANNSPLHF TGCGCCAGCAGCCCCAAGGGGGCGAATAATTCACCCCTCCACTTT
TRBJ2-1 TRBV7-9 few TRBD1 CASNRGQGGYNEQFF TGTGCCAGCAACCGGGGACAGGGGGGATACAATGAGCAGTTCTTC
TRBJ2-4 TRBV19 NA NA CASSSNRERDIQYF TGTGCCAGTAGTTCCAACAGGGAACGGGACATTCAGTACTTC
TRBJ2-2 TRBV28 many TRBD1 CASRRTRGTGAFTGELFF TGTGCCAGCCGAAGAACAAGAGGGACAGGGGCCTTCACCGGGGAGCTGTTTTTT
TRBJ1-1 TRBV2 few NA CASSGGGTRHHLNTEAFF TGTGCCAGCAGTGGAGGCGGGACACGGCATCACCTGAACACTGAAGCTTTCTTT
TRBJ2-1 TRBV7-3 many TRBD2 CASSPGTSGNNEQFF TGTGCCAGCAGCCCCGGGACTAGCGGGAACAATGAGCAGTTCTTC
TRBJ1-5 TRBV6-1 NA NA CASSEGPGITKQPQHF TGTGCCAGCAGTGAGGGTCCTGGGATCACAAAACAGCCCCAGCATTTT
TRBJ2-7 TRBV7-9 few NA CASSLRSSDEQYF TGTGCCAGCAGCTTACGGAGCAGTGACGAGCAGTACTTC
TRBJ2-7 TRBV20-1 NA NA CSALEGDYEQYF TGCAGTGCCCTGGAGGGAGACTACGAGCAGTACTTC
TRBJ1-5 TRBV7-9 NA NA CASSSAGGHQPQHF TGTGCCAGCAGCTCGGCAGGAGGGCATCAGCCCCAGCATTTT
TRBJ2-5 TRBV7-9 few NA CASSLEGQPWRETQYF TGTGCCAGCAGCTTAGAAGGTCAGCCATGGCGGGAGACCCAGTACTTC
TRBJ2-2 TRBV7-2 NA TRBD2 CASSLVMAVGAGAGELFF TGTGCCAGCAGCTTAGTCATGGCCGTTGGAGCGGGAGCCGGGGAGCTGTTTTTT
TRBJ1-4 TRBV18 NA NA CASSLQGRLTNEKLFF TGTGCCAGCTCACTCCAGGGGAGGCTAACTAATGAAAAACTGTTTTTT
TRBJ2-3 TRBV27 few NA CASRGNGVTDTQYF TGTGCCAGTAGGGGCAATGGGGTTACAGATACGCAGTATTTT
TRBJ1-4 TRBV11-2 once TRBD1 CASSEGQGATNEKLFF TGTGCCAGCAGCGAGGGACAGGGAGCAACTAATGAAAAACTGTTTTTT
TRBJ1-5 TRBV19 few NA CASRSPDRPRGNQPQHF TGTGCCAGTAGGAGCCCTGACAGGCCAAGGGGCAATCAGCCCCAGCATTTT
TRBJ1-2 TRBV19 NA NA CASIGPGRNYGYTF TGTGCCAGTATAGGGCCGGGGAGGAACTATGGCTACACCTTC
TRBJ2-5 TRBV9 few NA CASSVALGARETQYF TGTGCCAGCAGCGTAGCGCTGGGGGCCAGGGAGACCCAGTACTTC
TRBJ1-1 TRBV11-2 few NA CASSEGGRGTEAFF TGTGCCAGCAGCGAGGGGGGGCGCGGCACTGAAGCTTTCTTT
TRBJ1-2 TRBV7-3 NA TRBD1 CASSPRGRGLGYGYTF TGTGCCAGCAGCCCCCGGGGGAGGGGGCTTGGCTATGGCTACACCTTC
TRBJ2-1 TRBV4-1 NA TRBD2 CASSQDLPSGGLYNEQFF TGCGCCAGCAGCCAAGATCTTCCTAGCGGGGGGCTATACAATGAGCAGTTCTTC